This T cell receptor beta chain was identified in a study of OX40 agonist ivuxolimab in advanced cancers. Looking at the study overall: Dose-escalation patients were diagnosed with hepatocellular carcinoma, melanoma, renal cell cancer or head and neck cancer. General observations from the study: Normalized T-cell clonal expansion was also low in some nonresponders.

Sequencing was performed with immunoSEQ multiplex PCR; in TCRdb, only in-frame clones are kept and a portion is missing. In the table there are tens of thousands of clones, around 87% of which are singletons. Concerning this clone itself: Its target is not known.

Trimming cost V 6 bases and J 9 bases, with 18 bases left between them. CDR1 KGHSH and CDR2 LQKENI come from the germline V gene. The CDR3 is 14 residues long. This material consisted of CD4+ or CD8+ T cells sorted from blood, taken in a trial of the OX40 agonist ivuxolimab. The rearrangement uses TRBV18 and TRBJ2-1, with D unclear. This sequence originates from an adult with an advanced solid tumor such as melanoma, head and neck, liver or kidney cancer. CDR3 in DNA: TGTGCCAGCTCCCCTACCCAAGCCCCCGGTGAGCAGTTCTTC. This codes for CASSPTQAPGEQFF.